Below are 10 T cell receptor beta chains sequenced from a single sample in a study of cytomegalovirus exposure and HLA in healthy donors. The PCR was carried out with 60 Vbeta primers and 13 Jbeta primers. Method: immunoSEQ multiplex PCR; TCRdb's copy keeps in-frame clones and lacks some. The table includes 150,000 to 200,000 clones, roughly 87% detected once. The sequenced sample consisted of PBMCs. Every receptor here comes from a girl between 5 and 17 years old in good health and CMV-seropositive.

CDR3 bases: TGTGCCAGCAGCTTGGTCAGGGGGCACACCGGGGAGCTGTTTTTT. This translates into CASSLVRGHTGELFF. The gene calls are TRBV5-6 and TRBJ2-2; 8 bases are a match to TRBD1. The junction had 1 base not matched to a gene; V was cut back by 0 bases and J by 3 bases. Germline-derived CDR1 and CDR2 are SGHDT and YYEEEE. This CDR3 has 15 residues.

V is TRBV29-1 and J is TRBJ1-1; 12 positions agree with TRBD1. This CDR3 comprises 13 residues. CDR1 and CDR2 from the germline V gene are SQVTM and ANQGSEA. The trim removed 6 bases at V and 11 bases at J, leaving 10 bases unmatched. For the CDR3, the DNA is TGCAGCGTGGCCGGGACAGGGGGCGGAAGGGCTTTCTTT. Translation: CSVAGTGGGRAFF.

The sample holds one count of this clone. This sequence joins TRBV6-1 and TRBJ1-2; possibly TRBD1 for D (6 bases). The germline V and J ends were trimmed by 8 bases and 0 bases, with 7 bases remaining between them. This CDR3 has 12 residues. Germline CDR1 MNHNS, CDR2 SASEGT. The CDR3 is CASEGANYGYTF. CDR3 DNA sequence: TGTGCCAGCGAGGGGGCTAACTATGGCTACACCTTC.

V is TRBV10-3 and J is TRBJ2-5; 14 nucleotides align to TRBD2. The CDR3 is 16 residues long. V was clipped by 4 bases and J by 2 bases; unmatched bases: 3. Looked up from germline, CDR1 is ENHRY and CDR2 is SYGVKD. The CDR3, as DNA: TGTGCCATCAGTGGGGGACTAGCGGGAGTACAAGAGACCCAGTACTTC. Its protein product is CAISGGLAGVQETQYF.

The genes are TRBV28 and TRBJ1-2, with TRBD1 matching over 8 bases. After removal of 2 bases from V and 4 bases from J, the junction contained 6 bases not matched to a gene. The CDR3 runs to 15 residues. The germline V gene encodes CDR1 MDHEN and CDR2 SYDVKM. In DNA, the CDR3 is TGTGCCAGCAGTTTAAGGGACAGGCCCGTCTATGGCTACACCTTC. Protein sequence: CASSLRDRPVYGYTF.

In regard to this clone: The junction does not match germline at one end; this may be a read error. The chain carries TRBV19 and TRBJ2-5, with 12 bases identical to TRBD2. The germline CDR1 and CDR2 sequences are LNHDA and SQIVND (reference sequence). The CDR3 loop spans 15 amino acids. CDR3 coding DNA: TGTGCCAGTAGTTTAGAGCTAGCGGGGGGGAAGACCCAGTACTTC. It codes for CASSLELAGGKTQYF.

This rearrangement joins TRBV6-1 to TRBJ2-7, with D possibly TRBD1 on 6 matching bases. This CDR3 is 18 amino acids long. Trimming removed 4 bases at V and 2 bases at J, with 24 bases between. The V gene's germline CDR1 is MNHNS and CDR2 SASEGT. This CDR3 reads CASSGNLGGRAITYEQYF. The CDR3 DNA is TGTGCCAGCAGTGGGAATTTAGGGGGACGGGCAATAACCTACGAGCAGTACTTC.

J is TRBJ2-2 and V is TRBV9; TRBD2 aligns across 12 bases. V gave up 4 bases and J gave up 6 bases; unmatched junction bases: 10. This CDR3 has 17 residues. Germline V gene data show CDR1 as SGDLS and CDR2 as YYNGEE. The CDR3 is CASSSSLAGGPAGELFF. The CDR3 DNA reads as TGTGCCAGCAGCTCTTCCCTAGCGGGAGGGCCGGCCGGGGAGCTGTTTTTT.

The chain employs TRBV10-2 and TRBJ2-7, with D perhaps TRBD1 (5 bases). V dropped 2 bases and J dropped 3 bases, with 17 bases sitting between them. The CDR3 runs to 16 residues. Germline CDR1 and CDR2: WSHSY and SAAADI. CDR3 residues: CASSELTADGFYEQYF. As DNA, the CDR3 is TGCGCCAGCAGTGAGCTGACAGCCGACGGATTCTACGAGCAGTACTTC.

The CDR3 protein is CASSTETSGRWSSYNEQFF. CDR3 nucleotides: TGTGCCAGCAGCACAGAAACTAGCGGGAGGTGGAGCTCCTACAATGAGCAGTTCTTC. The chain links TRBV7-2 to TRBJ2-1; 12 bases are shared with TRBD2. The CDR3 spans 19 residues. CDR1 and CDR2 from the germline V gene are SGHTA and FQGNSA. J was trimmed by 0 bases and V by 5 bases; bases with no gene match: 11.